This TCR beta chain was recorded in a study of cytomegalovirus exposure and HLA in healthy donors. Across the whole study: Earlier findings included approximately 120 million unique TCR beta sequences obtained from about 179 million T cells.

The germline gives CDR1 SQVTM, CDR2 ANQGSEA. The CDR3 sequence is 12 residues long. V was trimmed by 7 bases and J by 3 bases, leaving 13 bases between them. General study findings and limits: In a later analysis, DRB1 alleles had the most associated TCRs; HLA-C alleles the fewest.

A remark on this clone: What it binds is not known.

PCR primers comprised 60 Vbeta and 13 Jbeta primers. Here immunoSEQ multiplex PCR was the method, and the copy in TCRdb shows in-frame clones only, minus some. The table lists around 150,000 clones, 68% of them singletons. Sequenced: PBMCs. The chain uses TRBV29-1 and TRBJ2-7, with a weak D call TRBD2 (6 bases). This clonotype originated in a man in his sixties in good health and CMV-seronegative. The CDR3 sequence is CSAKTGVYEQYF. In DNA form, the CDR3 reads TGCAGCGCCAAGACGGGGGTCTACGAGCAGTACTTC.